These 28 T cell receptor beta chains share one sample of origin, sequenced in a study of OX40 agonist ivuxolimab in advanced cancers. Using immunoSEQ multiplex PCR, the repertoire was profiled, and TCRdb retains in-frame clones only, with some absent. The sample lists some 80,000 clones, 75% to 90% seen once, with 2% to 3% in the top ten. Material: CD4+ or CD8+ T cells sorted from blood, obtained in a trial of the OX40 agonist ivuxolimab. These receptors all stem from an adult with an advanced solid tumor such as melanoma, head and neck, liver or kidney cancer.

The rearrangement links TRBV6-1 to TRBJ1-5; possible D gene TRBD1, 6 bases. Germline assignment: CDR1 MNHNS and CDR2 SASEGT. V lost 4 bases and J 7 bases, leaving 8 bases between the germline ends. CDR3 length: 12 amino acids. The CDR3 region is CASSAGAQPQHF. CDR3 in DNA: TGTGCCAGCAGTGCAGGGGCCCAGCCCCAGCATTTT.

The rearrangement links TRBV19 to TRBJ1-3, with 9 nucleotides matching TRBD1. The CDR3 loop spans 14 amino acids. CDR1 is LNHDA, CDR2 SQIVND, per germline (reference sequence). V lost 4 bases, J lost 6 bases, and 4 bases stayed unmatched. The CDR3 sequence is CASSNRDRANTIYF. The CDR3, as DNA: TGTGCCAGTAGTAACCGGGACAGGGCAAACACCATATATTTT.

The chain is built from TRBV5-4 and TRBJ1-2; no definite D call. Germline lookup yields CDR1 SGHNT and CDR2 YYREEE (reference sequence). This CDR3 has 15 amino acids. Trimming stripped 3 bases from V and 0 bases from J, with 12 bases between. In DNA, the CDR3 is TGTGCCAGCAGCTCGTCAGCTGTAACTAACTATGGCTACACCTTC. This sequence encodes CASSSSAVTNYGYTF.

This clone was detected only once. V gene TRBV18 combines with J gene TRBJ2-3; D is unresolved. The CDR3 runs 11 residues. Trimming stripped 8 bases from V and 5 bases from J, with 8 bases between. CDR1 is KGHSH, CDR2 LQKENI, per germline. The CDR3 sequence is CASRVKDTQYF. The DNA of the CDR3 is TGTGCCAGCCGTGTAAAAGATACGCAGTATTTT.

This chain links TRBV7-8 with TRBJ2-5, with D perhaps assigned TRBD1 or TRBD2 (5 bases each). Trimming removed 5 bases from V and 5 bases from J, with 15 bases in between. Per the germline V gene, CDR1 is SGHVS and CDR2 is FQNEAQ. This CDR3 is 14 amino acids long. The CDR3 DNA sequence: TGTGCCAGCAGCGCCGGGGACGAGGAGGAGACCCAGTACTTC. This sequence encodes CASSAGDEEETQYF.

The chain has TRBV27 and TRBJ2-3; the match to TRBD1 covers 9 bases. CDR3 size: 15 residues. From germline, CDR1 is MNHEY and CDR2 SMNVEV (reference sequence). Germline trimming cut 2 bases from V and 2 bases from J; bases unmatched to any gene: 2. The DNA of the CDR3 is TGTGCCAGCAGTTTAACAGGGGGCCCCACAGATACGCAGTATTTT. It yields the protein CASSLTGGPTDTQYF.

This clone was seen a single time. J is TRBJ2-5 and V is TRBV4-2; 9 nucleotides line up with TRBD2. The V and J ends lost 1 base and 2 bases, in that order; junction bases with no gene match: 11. The CDR3 loop spans 18 amino acids. From germline, CDR1 is LGHNA and CDR2 YNFKEQ. The CDR3 nucleotides read TGTGCCAGCAGCCAAGCTACGGCCGGACTAGCGACTCAAGAGACCCAGTACTTC. Translating it yields CASSQATAGLATQETQYF.

The chain links TRBV30 to TRBJ2-1, with 8 bases lining up with TRBD1. The CDR3 is 13 residues long. The trim removed 0 bases at V and 12 bases at J, leaving 7 bases unmatched. Germline CDR1 and CDR2: GTSNPN and SVGIG (reference sequence). CDR3 sequence (DNA): TGTGCCTGGAGTGTACAGGGGGGAACGGGGCAGTTCTTC. Encoded protein: CAWSVQGGTGQFF.

The sample holds one count of this clone. V is TRBV2 and J is TRBJ1-4; 8 bases are a match to TRBD1. CDR1 SNHLY and CDR2 FYNNEI come from the germline V gene. CDR3 length: 16 amino acids. J lost 5 bases, V lost 7 bases, and 12 bases had no gene match. CDR3 loop: CASTGQGAYSNEKLFF. The CDR3 DNA is TGTGCCAGCACCGGGCAGGGGGCCTACTCGAATGAAAAACTGTTTTTT. Complete variable domain (other parts from reference TRBV2 and TRBJ1-4): EPEVTQTPSHQVTQMGQEVILRCVPISNHLYFYWYRQILGQKVEFLVSFYNNEISEKSEIFDDQFSVERPDGSNFTLKIRSTKLEDSAMYFCASTGQGAYSNEKLFFGSGTQLSVL.

The rearrangement uses TRBV6-1 and TRBJ1-1; a weak D match, TRBD1 (5 bases). The CDR3 has 14 amino acids. Trimming cost V 7 bases and J 3 bases, with 15 bases left between them. Per germline, CDR1 MNHNS and CDR2 SASEGT. CDR3: CASTWTGDDTEAFF. The DNA for the CDR3 is TGTGCCAGCACCTGGACGGGGGATGACACTGAAGCTTTCTTT.

This clone was detected only once. The chain employs TRBV28 and TRBJ2-3, with 11 bases matching TRBD2. CDR3 length equals 15 residues. After removal of 5 bases from V and 1 base from J, the junction contained 2 bases not matched to a gene. Per the germline V gene, CDR1 is MDHEN and CDR2 is SYDVKM. The CDR3 here is CASSPTSGGTDTQYF. The CDR3 coding sequence is TGTGCCAGCAGTCCGACTAGCGGGGGCACAGATACGCAGTATTTT. Looking up the rest from reference TRBV28 and TRBJ2-3 gives the full variable domain: DVKVTQSSRYLVKRTGEKVFLECVQDMDHENMFWYRQDPGLGLRLIYFSYDVKMKEKGDIPEGYSVSREKKERFSLILESASTNQTSMYLCASSPTSGGTDTQYFGPGTRLTVL.

The chain uses TRBV4-2 and TRBJ1-4; perhaps TRBD1 as D (5 bases). Germline V CDR1 and CDR2: LGHNA, YNFKEQ. The V end was cut by 2 bases, the J end by 0 bases, with 10 bases between. This CDR3 contains 16 residues. The CDR3 sequence is CASSQQGYATNEKLFF. CDR3 coding DNA: TGTGCCAGCAGCCAACAGGGATATGCAACTAATGAAAAACTGTTTTTT.

This clone came up a few times. The chain has TRBV30 and TRBJ2-5, with D perhaps matching TRBD1 (5 bases). Germline V gene sequence: CDR1 GTSNPN, CDR2 SVGIG (reference sequence). Trimming shortened V by 8 bases and J by 4 bases, and 17 bases separated the two germline ends. The CDR3 consists of 13 residues. DNA for the CDR3: TGTGCCACCCCCGCACAGGCCGGAGAGACCCAGTACTTC. Translation: CATPAQAGETQYF.

J is TRBJ2-1 and V is TRBV28; D possibly corresponds to TRBD1 (7 bases). The V end lost 5 bases, the J end lost 9 bases, and 20 bases lay between the germline ends. The CDR3 totals 15 residues. Per the germline V gene, CDR1 is MDHEN and CDR2 is SYDVKM. The CDR3, as DNA: TGTGCCAGCAGTACTCAGGGGGGCAGGGTTGGTGAGCAGTTCTTC. Translation: CASSTQGGRVGEQFF.

This chain joins TRBV28 and TRBJ1-2; perhaps TRBD1 as D (6 bases). The CDR3 has 15 amino acids. With 4 bases removed from V and 7 bases from J, the gap between germline ends came to 19 bases. Germline V gene lookup returns CDR1 MDHEN and CDR2 SYDVKM. The CDR3 DNA reads TGTGCCAGCAGTTCCTTGGATCAGAGGGGGTTTGGCTACACCTTC. Translation gives CASSSLDQRGFGYTF.

In the case of this clone: Other nucleotide sequences in the sample specify the same CDR3. This chain connects TRBV6-5 to TRBJ1-1; D is uncertain. The ends were cut back, 0 bases at V and 4 bases at J, with 6 bases in the middle. This CDR3 is 13 amino acids long. From germline, CDR1 is MNHEY and CDR2 SVGAGI. Here the CDR3 reads CASSYSRGTEAFF. The CDR3, as DNA: TGTGCCAGCAGTTACTCGCGAGGCACTGAAGCTTTCTTT.

The CDR3 DNA sequence: TGCGCCAGCAGCTTGGAGGACCCTAAGACCCATACGCAGTATTTT. The encoded protein is CASSLEDPKTHTQYF. V and J are TRBV5-1 and TRBJ2-3, with D unresolved. CDR1 is SGHRS and CDR2 is YFSETQ in the germline V gene. V was clipped by 0 bases and J by 7 bases, with 15 bases between them. CDR3 length: 15 residues.

The chain joins TRBV9 to TRBJ2-1, with TRBD2 matching over 8 bases. The CDR3 has 15 residues. Trimming cost V 2 bases and J 3 bases; bases outside gene matches: 4. Germline lookup yields CDR1 SGDLS and CDR2 YYNGEE. The CDR3 region is CASSVDSGGYNEQFF. CDR3 coding DNA: TGTGCCAGCAGCGTTGACAGCGGGGGCTACAATGAGCAGTTCTTC.

V usage is TRBV7-3 and J usage is TRBJ2-1; 8 nucleotides align to TRBD2. The germline V gene has CDR1 SGHTA and CDR2 FQGTGA. Trimming removed 0 bases from V and 6 bases from J; junction bases left unmatched: 4. This CDR3 contains 15 residues. As DNA, the CDR3 is TGTGCCAGCAGCTTAACGGGCCTAGCGGGCAATGAGCAGTTCTTC. Its translation: CASSLTGLAGNEQFF.

This clone was seen a single time. V and J are TRBV27 and TRBJ2-1, with 10 bases lining up with TRBD2. The CDR3 is made up of 16 amino acids. Unmatched junction bases numbered 12, after V lost 5 bases and J lost 8 bases. Germline V lookup: CDR1 MNHEY, CDR2 SMNVEV (reference sequence). The CDR3 loop is CASSIALSGGAYEQFF. CDR3 DNA: TGTGCCAGCAGTATAGCCTTGAGCGGGGGGGCCTATGAGCAGTTCTTC.

The chain recombines TRBV7-2 with TRBJ2-5; 7 nucleotides align to TRBD1. Germline values: CDR1 SGHTA, CDR2 FQGNSA. Germline trimming cut 8 bases from V and 2 bases from J; bases unmatched to any gene: 8. The CDR3 sequence is 14 residues long. The CDR3 DNA follows: TGTGCCAGCGCCGGGACAGCAAATCAAGAGACCCAGTACTTC. Translated, it gives CASAGTANQETQYF.

This chain joins TRBV6-1 and TRBJ1-6; D unresolved. The CDR3 spans 14 residues. CDR1 and CDR2 (germline): MNHNS, SASEGT. V lost 3 bases, J lost 5 bases, and 8 bases lay in between. CDR3 amino acids: CASSEVDHNSPLHF. The DNA for the CDR3 is TGTGCCAGCAGTGAGGTGGATCATAATTCACCCCTCCACTTT.

Here the CDR3 reads CASSLPGPTPDEQYF. CDR3 nucleotides: TGCGCCAGCAGCTTGCCGGGCCCGACTCCCGACGAGCAGTACTTC. The chain uses TRBV5-1 and TRBJ2-7; D uncertain. The V end was cut by 1 base, the J end by 5 bases, with 16 bases between. CDR3 length: 15 amino acids. CDR1 and CDR2 from the germline V gene are SGHRS and YFSETQ.

The V and J genes are TRBV19 and TRBJ1-6, with D unclear. Between the trimmed V and J ends, which lost 5 bases and 4 bases, there was a span of 9 bases. Per the germline V gene, CDR1 is LNHDA and CDR2 is SQIVND (reference sequence). This CDR3 is 14 amino acids long. Here the CDR3 reads CASSVGQYNSPLHF. The DNA for the CDR3 is TGTGCCAGTAGTGTTGGGCAGTATAATTCACCCCTCCACTTT.

The rearrangement links TRBV19 to TRBJ1-3, with unresolved D. V was trimmed by 7 bases and J by 0 bases, leaving 16 bases between them. The length of the CDR3 is 16 residues. Germline V CDR1 and CDR2: LNHDA, SQIVND (reference sequence). CDR3 coding DNA: TGTGCCAGTATCGGGAACCGAAAGTCCTCTGGAAACACCATATATTTT. Translated: CASIGNRKSSGNTIYF.

The V call is TRBV11-2, the J call TRBJ1-6, with D possibly TRBD1 on 5 matching bases. The germline V gene encodes CDR1 SGHAT and CDR2 FQNNGV. Trimming cost V 1 base and J 11 bases, with 24 bases left between them. This CDR3 region has 18 residues. The CDR3 reads CASSLGGDYPRISTPLHF. As DNA, the CDR3 is TGTGCCAGCAGCTTAGGGGGGGACTACCCCAGGATTTCCACACCCCTCCACTTT.

V gene TRBV5-1 combines with J gene TRBJ2-3; D perhaps matches TRBD2 (6 bases). Trimming took off 3 bases at V and 4 bases at J, with 12 bases between the two ends. The CDR3 is 14 amino acids. Germline V lookup: CDR1 SGHRS, CDR2 YFSETQ. CDR3 DNA sequence: TGCGCCAGCAGCTCTTCTTCGGGGGCAGATACGCAGTATTTT. The encoded protein is CASSSSSGADTQYF. Full variable domain (outside the CDR3, taken from reference TRBV5-1 and TRBJ2-3): KAGVTQTPRYLIKTRGQQVTLSCSPISGHRSVSWYQQTPGQGLQFLFEYFSETQRNKGNFPGRFSGRQFSNSRSEMNVSTLELGDSALYLCASSSSSGADTQYFGPGTRLTVL.

The CDR3, as DNA: TGTGCCAGCAGCGCCGTGGGACTAGCGGGGGTAGCAGATACGCAGTATTTT. This sequence encodes CASSAVGLAGVADTQYF. The chain carries TRBV9 and TRBJ2-3; 14 nucleotides line up with TRBD2. CDR3 length: 17 residues. Germline loops: CDR1 SGDLS, CDR2 YYNGEE. Trimming at V came to 3 bases and at J to 4 bases, leaving 7 bases not matched to a gene.